This passage covers 4 T cell receptor beta chains from one sample sequenced in a study of response to subunit inactivated influenza vaccine. TCRdb ran MiXCR on the RT-PCR reads and lists one entry per CDR3 protein. Here the sample spans around 180,000 distinct CDR3 sequences, about a tenth being singletons. This sample comprised non-naive T cells sorted from PBMCs, obtained on the day of vaccination. The origin of the receptors is a man aged 45 to 65 who received an inactivated influenza vaccine.

The chain uses TRBV2 and TRBJ2-2; 9 bases are a match to TRBD2. CDR3 length: 17 amino acids. Trimming took 0 bases from V and 5 from J; bases not matched to a gene: 7. Germline V gene lookup returns CDR1 SNHLY and CDR2 FYNNEI. The CDR3 loop reads CASSEAPPSGGTGELFF. The CDR3 bases are TGTGCCAGCAGTGAAGCGCCTCCCAGCGGGGGGACCGGGGAGCTGTTTTTT. The whole variable domain, remainder taken from reference TRBV2 and TRBJ2-2, is EPEVTQTPSHQVTQMGQEVILRCVPISNHLYFYWYRQILGQKVEFLVSFYNNEISEKSEIFDDQFSVERPDGSNFTLKIRSTKLEDSAMYFCASSEAPPSGGTGELFFGEGSRLTVL.

The CDR3 is CASSPQTASYEQYF. The DNA for the CDR3 is TGTGCCAGCAGCCCCCAGACAGCCTCCTACGAGCAGTACTTC. J is TRBJ2-7 and V is TRBV7-2; D perhaps matches TRBD1 (5 bases). This CDR3 contains 14 residues. The ends were cut back, 5 bases at V and 0 bases at J, with 11 bases in the middle. Per the germline V gene, CDR1 is SGHTA and CDR2 is FQGNSA. Based on the CDR3 plus reference TRBV7-2 and TRBJ2-7, the full variable domain is GAGVSQSPSNKVTEKGKDVELRCDPISGHTALYWYRQSLGQGLEFLIYFQGNSAPDKSGLPSDRFSAERTGGSVSTLTIQRTQQEDSAVYLCASSPQTASYEQYFGPGTRLTVT.

This rearrangement joins TRBV5-1 to TRBJ2-7; 9 positions match TRBD1. J was trimmed by 1 base and V by 0 bases; bases with no gene match: 2. The CDR3 contains 15 residues. Looked up from germline, CDR1 is SGHRS and CDR2 is YFSETQ. CDR3 sequence reads: CASSLVGTGSYEQYF. CDR3 DNA sequence: TGCGCCAGCAGCTTGGTCGGGACAGGGTCCTACGAGCAGTACTTC.

The chain uses TRBV23-1 and TRBJ1-5; D gene uncertain. TRBV23-1 is placed among ORFs of uncertain function. CDR3 size: 16 residues. Trimming removed 0 bases at V and 2 bases at J, with 11 bases between. The CDR3 region is CASSQSAGHCNQPQHF. The CDR3 bases are TGCGCCAGCAGTCAATCTGCCGGGCATTGCAATCAGCCCCAGCATTTT.